This T cell receptor beta chain was identified in a study of blood T cell repertoires in COVID-19. Study in general: Whether acute or convalescent, the COVID-19 samples came from the United States, Italy and Spain.

V was cut by 3 bases and J by 2 bases, with 11 bases left in between. This CDR3 comprises 14 residues. Germline CDR1 MNHEY, CDR2 SVGAGI. In the authors' workflow: Nucleated cell counts were estimated from reference gene primer amplification. The data were produced by immunoSEQ multiplex PCR, yet TCRdb's version contains in-frame clones alone and is incomplete. The DNA gave D and trimming, while V, J and clone size come from that table. The table shows under 130,000 clones, with about 90% occurring only once. The clonotype originates from a woman aged 60-70 years with acute or convalescent COVID-19. Sequences were obtained from peripheral blood. The chain uses TRBV6-5 and TRBJ2-7, with a weak D call TRBD2 (6 bases). The CDR3 DNA follows: TGTGCCAGCAGTTATCGGAGGGGTGCCTACGAGCAGTACTTC. Its translation is CASSYRRGAYEQYF.